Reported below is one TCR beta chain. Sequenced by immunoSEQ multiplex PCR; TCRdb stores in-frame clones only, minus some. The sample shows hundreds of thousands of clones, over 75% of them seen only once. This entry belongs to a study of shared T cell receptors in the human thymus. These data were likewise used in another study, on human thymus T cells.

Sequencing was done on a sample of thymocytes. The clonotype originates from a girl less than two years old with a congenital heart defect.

CDR3 nucleotide sequence: TGTGCCAGCAGCTCCCGCTCCTACGAGCAGTACTTC. Its translation is CASSSRSYEQYF. This chain joins TRBV7-2 and TRBJ2-7; D is ambiguous. Germline V CDR1 and CDR2: SGHTA, FQGNSA. V dropped 4 bases and J dropped 0 bases, with 4 bases sitting between them. The CDR3 contains 12 residues.